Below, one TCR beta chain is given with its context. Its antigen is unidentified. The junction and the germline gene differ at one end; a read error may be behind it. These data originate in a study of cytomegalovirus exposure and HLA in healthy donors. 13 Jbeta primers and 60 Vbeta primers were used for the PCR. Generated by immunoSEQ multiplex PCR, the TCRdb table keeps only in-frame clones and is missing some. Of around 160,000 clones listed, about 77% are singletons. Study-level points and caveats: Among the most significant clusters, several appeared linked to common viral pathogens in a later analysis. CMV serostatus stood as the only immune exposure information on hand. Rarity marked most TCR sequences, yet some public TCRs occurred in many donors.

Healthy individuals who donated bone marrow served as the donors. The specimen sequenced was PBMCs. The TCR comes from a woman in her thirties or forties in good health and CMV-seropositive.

The CDR3 DNA is TGTTCCAGCAGCTCACAGGGTATGGAGCAGTACTTC. Translation: CSSSSQGMEQYF. The chain uses TRBV7-9 and TRBJ2-7; the D gene is possibly TRBD1 (6 bases). Germline V lookup: CDR1 SEHNR, CDR2 FQNEAQ (reference sequence). CDR3 length equals 12 residues.